These 18 T cell receptor beta chains were sequenced from one sample in a study of blood T cell repertoires in COVID-19. Only in-frame clones appear in the TCRdb table, and some are missing; sequencing was by immunoSEQ multiplex PCR. The table includes about 49,000 clones, about 85% detected once. The specimen was peripheral blood. Every receptor here comes from a human donor in a cohort sampled during active COVID-19.

The DNA for the CDR3 is TGTGCCAGCAGCCCCAGCCGGAGCTACAATGAGCAGTTCTTC. Translated: CASSPSRSYNEQFF. The rearrangement joins TRBV7-9 to TRBJ2-1; D gene unclear. This CDR3 spans 14 amino acids. The V gene lost 5 bases and the J gene lost 3 bases, with 11 bases spanning the gap. Germline loops: CDR1 SEHNR, CDR2 FQNEAQ (reference sequence).

The rearrangement joins TRBV11-2 to TRBJ2-7, with D possibly TRBD2 on 6 matching bases. V was clipped by 0 bases and J by 4 bases, with 13 bases between them. Germline assignment: CDR1 SGHAT and CDR2 FQNNGV. This CDR3 has 15 amino acids. Here the CDR3 DNA reads TGTGCCAGCAGCTTAGATCCCGGGACTGGGTACGAGCAGTACTTC. The encoded protein is CASSLDPGTGYEQYF. The full variable domain, its missing parts supplied by reference TRBV11-2 and TRBJ2-7, is EAGVAQSPRYKIIEKRQSVAFWCNPISGHATLYWYQQILGQGPKLLIQFQNNGVVDDSQLPKDRFSAERLKGVDSTLKIQPAKLEDSAVYLCASSLDPGTGYEQYFGPGTRLTVT.

This clone has a single count. This chain connects TRBV30 to TRBJ1-5; 7 nucleotides align to TRBD1. CDR1 GTSNPN and CDR2 SVGIG come from the germline V gene (reference sequence). The J segment lost 7 bases and the V segment lost 5 bases, leaving 5 bases of the junction unmatched. The CDR3 spans 12 residues. CDR3 residues: CAWGRGHQPQHF. DNA for the CDR3: TGTGCCTGGGGAAGGGGGCACCAGCCCCAGCATTTT.

The V gene is TRBV2, the J gene TRBJ1-3; D unresolved. V was trimmed by 0 bases and J by 4 bases, leaving 13 bases between them. The CDR3 covers 16 residues. Germline V gene lookup returns CDR1 SNHLY and CDR2 FYNNEI. The CDR3 DNA is TGTGCCAGCAGTGAAGCGCGGGTCCACGGGGGAAACACCATATATTTT. This gives the protein CASSEARVHGGNTIYF.

The chain combines TRBV11-3 with TRBJ2-7, with 8 bases aligning to TRBD1. V gave up 1 base and J gave up 3 bases; unmatched junction bases: 2. The CDR3 runs to 14 residues. The V gene's germline CDR1 is SGHNT and CDR2 YENEEA. CDR3 residues: CASSLGGQGYEQYF. The CDR3 DNA reads TGTGCCAGCAGCTTAGGCGGACAGGGCTACGAGCAGTACTTC.

The chain has TRBV3-1 (or the pseudogene TRBV3-2) and TRBJ1-6; weak D call: TRBD1 (5 bases). Germline CDR1 reads LGHDT; CDR2 reads YNNKEL (reference sequence). The CDR3 consists of 16 residues. V lost 0 bases and J 5 bases, leaving 11 bases between the germline ends. CDR3 DNA sequence: TGTGCCAGCAGCCAAGATCAGTCAGGGAATAATTCACCCCTCCACTTT. This codes for CASSQDQSGNNSPLHF.

V is TRBV7-9 and J is TRBJ2-7; 8 nucleotides agree with TRBD2. The J segment lost 3 bases and the V segment lost 6 bases, leaving 16 bases of the junction unmatched. Germline V CDR1 and CDR2: SEHNR, FQNEAQ (reference sequence). The CDR3 is 17 residues long. This CDR3 is CASSPVEGGGPFYEQYF. CDR3 DNA sequence: TGTGCCAGCAGTCCTGTTGAAGGCGGGGGGCCCTTCTACGAGCAGTACTTC.

The rearrangement uses TRBV10-3 and TRBJ2-1; TRBD1 aligns across 11 bases. Germline trimming cut 4 bases from V and 8 bases from J; bases unmatched to any gene: 7. CDR1 and CDR2 from the germline V gene are ENHRY and SYGVKD. CDR3 length equals 15 residues. CDR3 amino acids: CAISGDRGVPHEQFF. The CDR3 DNA reads as TGTGCCATCAGTGGGGACAGGGGGGTTCCCCATGAGCAGTTCTTC.

The chain combines TRBV6-2 or TRBV6-3 with TRBJ1-4, with 7 nucleotides matching TRBD1. Unmatched junction bases numbered 5, after V lost 2 bases and J lost 5 bases. Germline V gives CDR1 MNHEY, CDR2 SVGEGT. The CDR3 consists of 15 residues. In DNA, the CDR3 is TGTGCCAGCAGTTACCAGGGACAGCACAATGAAAAACTGTTTTTT. Protein: CASSYQGQHNEKLFF.

The rearrangement joins TRBV19 to TRBJ2-5; TRBD2 aligns across 11 bases. Germline V gives CDR1 LNHDA, CDR2 SQIVND (reference sequence). The CDR3 contains 16 residues. V lost 6 bases to trimming and J lost 2 bases; unmatched junction nucleotides: 8. In DNA, the CDR3 is TGTGCCAGTAGCTCGACTAGCGGGGCGCTTCAAGAGACCCAGTACTTC. Translating it yields CASSSTSGALQETQYF.

V and J are TRBV7-6 and TRBJ1-1; D gene uncertain. Germline values: CDR1 SGHVS, CDR2 FNYEAQ. Trimming removed 6 bases from V and 8 bases from J, with 22 bases in between. The CDR3 runs 15 residues. For the CDR3, the DNA is TGTGCCAGCAGTTTGATGGCGCAGGCTTCGTCAGAAGCTTTCTTT. Its protein is CASSLMAQASSEAFF.

The chain links TRBV28 to TRBJ2-3, with 7 bases aligning to TRBD2. The CDR3 is 15 residues long. V shed 8 bases, J shed 3 bases, and the junction held 11 bases outside the gene matches. Germline-derived CDR1 and CDR2 are MDHEN and SYDVKM. CDR3 coding DNA: TGTGCCAGCGCTTGGGGCGGCGGGGGAACAGATACGCAGTATTTT. Translating it yields CASAWGGGGTDTQYF.

This clone was picked up one time. This chain uses TRBV7-2 with TRBJ2-3; TRBD1 might be the D (6 bases). The V gene lost 3 bases and the J gene lost 5 bases, with 9 bases spanning the gap. CDR3 size: 13 residues. The germline V gene encodes CDR1 SGHTA and CDR2 FQGNSA. The CDR3 reads CASSFRRGDTQYF. The DNA of the CDR3 is TGTGCCAGCAGCTTTCGCAGGGGAGATACGCAGTATTTT.

In this sample, this clone turned up once. This chain uses TRBV4-1 with TRBJ1-2, with 8 bases aligning to TRBD1. Per the germline V gene, CDR1 is MGHRA and CDR2 is YSYEKL. The CDR3 is made up of 16 amino acids. V lost 5 bases and J lost 5; bases outside the gene matches: 13. The CDR3: CASSSTVTGEFYGYTF. The CDR3 bases are TGCGCCAGCAGCTCTACCGTGACAGGGGAGTTTTATGGCTACACCTTC.

The chain carries TRBV3-1 (or the pseudogene TRBV3-2) and TRBJ1-3, with a tentative D call TRBD1 (5 bases). Trimming stripped 0 bases from V and 4 bases from J, with 16 bases between. CDR1 is LGHDT and CDR2 is YNNKEL in the germline V gene (reference sequence). There are 17 residues in the CDR3. CDR3 in amino acids: CASSQDSSGWTGNTIYF. The CDR3 DNA reads as TGTGCCAGCAGCCAAGATTCTTCAGGGTGGACCGGAAACACCATATATTTT.

V gene TRBV5-4 combines with J gene TRBJ1-1; a weak D match, TRBD1 (6 bases). The ends were cut back, 1 base at V and 7 bases at J, with 20 bases in the middle. Germline V lookup: CDR1 SGHNT, CDR2 YYREEE (reference sequence). CDR3 size: 16 residues. Here the CDR3 reads CASSLIVPSQGVEAFF. In DNA, the CDR3 is TGTGCCAGCAGCTTGATTGTCCCCTCACAGGGAGTTGAAGCTTTCTTT.

The chain recombines TRBV7-3 with TRBJ2-5; the match to TRBD2 covers 8 bases. Germline V gene data show CDR1 as SGHTA and CDR2 as FQGTGA. The CDR3 length is 18 residues. Trimming removed 8 bases from V and 5 bases from J; junction bases left unmatched: 22. The CDR3 DNA sequence: TGTGCCAGCTCCCACGGGGGGGCCTACCCGGGTCGAATGGAGACCCAGTACTTC. It encodes CASSHGGAYPGRMETQYF.

The chain uses TRBV12-3 or TRBV12-4 and TRBJ2-7; 7 bases are shared with TRBD1. This CDR3 is 13 amino acids long. The V segment lost 6 bases and the J segment 2 bases; nucleotides outside the gene matches: 4. DNA of the CDR3: TGTGCCAGCAGCTGGGACAGCACCTACGAGCAGTACTTC. This gives the protein CASSWDSTYEQYF.